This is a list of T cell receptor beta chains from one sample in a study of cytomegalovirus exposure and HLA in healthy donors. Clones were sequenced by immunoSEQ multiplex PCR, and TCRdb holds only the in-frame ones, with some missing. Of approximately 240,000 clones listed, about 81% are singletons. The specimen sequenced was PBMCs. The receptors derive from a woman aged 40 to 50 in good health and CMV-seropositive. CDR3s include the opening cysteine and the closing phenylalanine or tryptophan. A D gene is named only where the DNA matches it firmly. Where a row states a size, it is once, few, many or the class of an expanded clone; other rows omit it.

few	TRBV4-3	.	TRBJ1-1	TGCGCCAGCAGCCAGTGGATGGCCGGGGACACTGAAGCTTTCTTT	CASSQWMAGDTEAFF
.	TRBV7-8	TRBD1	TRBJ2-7	TGTGCCAGCAGCTTAGGAGGGACAGGGCTCTACGAGCAGTACTTC	CASSLGGTGLYEQYF
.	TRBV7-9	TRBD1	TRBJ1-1	TGTGCCAGCAGCTCCGGACAGGGGGTCTTCATGAACACTGAAGCTTTCTTT	CASSSGQGVFMNTEAFF
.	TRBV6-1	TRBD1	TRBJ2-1	TGTGCCAGCAGCCTCCGGGACAGGGCCGCCGGTGAGCAGTTCTTC	CASSLRDRAAGEQFF
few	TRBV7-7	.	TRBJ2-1	TGTGCTAGCAGCTATAGCCGGTACAATGAGCAGTTCTTC	CASSYSRYNEQFF
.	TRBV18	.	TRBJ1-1	TGTGCCAGCTCACCACCGCGCGTAAAACAGGAGAGAATGAACACTGAAGCTTTCTTT	CASSPPRVKQERMNTEAFF
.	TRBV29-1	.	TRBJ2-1	TGCAGCTTCCGGACTAATCTCAATGAGCAGTTCTTC	CSFRTNLNEQFF
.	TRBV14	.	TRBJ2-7	TGTGCCAGCAGCCAGTACTACGAGCAGTACTTC	CASSQYYEQYF
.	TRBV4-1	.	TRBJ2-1	TGCGCCAGCAGCCCAGCTGCTAGCGTCGACTACAATGAGCAGTTCTTC	CASSPAASVDYNEQFF
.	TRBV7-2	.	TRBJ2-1	TGTGCCAGCAGCCCCACGACCTTACTAGCCCAAAGTGAGCAGTTCTTC	CASSPTTLLAQSEQFF
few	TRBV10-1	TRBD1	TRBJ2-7	TGCGCCAGCAGTGAGCAGGACAGGGCGAAGTACTTC	CASSEQDRAKYF
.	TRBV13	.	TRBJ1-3	TGTGCCAGCAGCTCCAACTCTGGAAACACCATATATTTT	CASSSNSGNTIYF
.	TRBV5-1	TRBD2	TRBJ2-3	TGCGCCAGCAGCCACAGACTAGCGGGGGCCACAGATACGCAGTATTTT	CASSHRLAGATDTQYF